This is a list of T cell receptor beta chains from one sample in a study of blood T cell repertoires in COVID-19. Only in-frame clones appear in the TCRdb table, and some are missing; sequencing was by immunoSEQ multiplex PCR. The sample lists approximately 240,000 clones; approximately 91% were seen once. The sequenced sample was peripheral blood. Every receptor here comes from a woman between 40 and 55 years old who had recovered from COVID-19. Both conserved end residues are part of each CDR3. Each record gives: clone size, V gene, D gene, J gene, CDR3 protein, CDR3 DNA. D genes are given only for firm matches. Clone size appears in some rows only: once, few, many, or a class for an expanded clone.

abundance: -
v_gene: TRBV28
d_gene: TRBD1
j_gene: TRBJ1-4
CDR3aa: CASSFLGQADEKLFF
CDR3nt: TGTGCCAGCAGTTTTCTGGGACAGGCGGATGAAAAACTGTTTTTT

abundance: -
v_gene: TRBV5-1
d_gene: TRBD2
j_gene: TRBJ2-7
CDR3aa: CASSLVSGGSYEQYF
CDR3nt: TGCGCCAGCAGCTTGGTGAGCGGGGGGTCGTACGAGCAGTACTTC

abundance: -
v_gene: TRBV18
d_gene: TRBD2
j_gene: TRBJ2-3
CDR3aa: CASSHGLAGYTQYF
CDR3nt: TGTGCCAGCTCACACGGACTAGCGGGTTATACGCAGTATTTT

abundance: -
v_gene: TRBV4-1
d_gene: -
j_gene: TRBJ1-2
CDR3aa: CASSQVEGRNYGYTF
CDR3nt: TGCGCCAGCAGCCAAGTCGAAGGCAGGAACTATGGCTACACCTTC

abundance: -
v_gene: TRBV4-1
d_gene: TRBD2
j_gene: TRBJ2-1
CDR3aa: CASSPGGGLRGNEQFF
CDR3nt: TGCGCCAGCAGCCCCGGGGGGGGCCTCCGGGGCAATGAGCAGTTCTTC

abundance: -
v_gene: TRBV20-1
d_gene: -
j_gene: TRBJ2-7
CDR3aa: CSASLTGFESSYEQYF
CDR3nt: TGCAGTGCTAGTTTAACAGGGTTTGAGAGCTCCTACGAGCAGTACTTC

abundance: -
v_gene: TRBV7-6
d_gene: TRBD1
j_gene: TRBJ1-2
CDR3aa: CASSLEGQGHYGYTF
CDR3nt: TGTGCCAGCAGCTTAGAAGGACAGGGACACTATGGCTACACCTTC

abundance: -
v_gene: TRBV3-1/TRBV3-2
d_gene: -
j_gene: TRBJ1-6
CDR3aa: CASTSGFSYSPLHF
CDR3nt: TGTGCCAGCACCTCCGGGTTCTCTTATTCACCCCTCCACTTT

abundance: once
v_gene: TRBV6-6
d_gene: -
j_gene: TRBJ2-3
CDR3aa: CASSYDSGTDTQYF
CDR3nt: TGTGCCAGCAGTTACGATAGCGGTACAGATACGCAGTATTTT

abundance: -
v_gene: TRBV7-2
d_gene: TRBD1
j_gene: TRBJ2-3
CDR3aa: CASSVRQGFTDTQYF
CDR3nt: TGTGCCAGCAGCGTTAGACAGGGGTTCACAGATACGCAGTATTTT

abundance: -
v_gene: TRBV10-3
d_gene: TRBD2
j_gene: TRBJ2-7
CDR3aa: CATRLAGAQEQYF
CDR3nt: TGTGCCACCCGACTAGCGGGAGCTCAAGAGCAGTACTTC

abundance: once
v_gene: TRBV4-1
d_gene: TRBD2
j_gene: TRBJ2-7
CDR3aa: CASSQGPREDNEQYF
CDR3nt: TGCGCCAGCAGCCAAGGGCCGCGGGAGGACAACGAGCAGTACTTC

abundance: -
v_gene: TRBV5-4
d_gene: TRBD1
j_gene: TRBJ2-6
CDR3aa: CASSLEGAEANVLTF
CDR3nt: TGTGCCAGCAGCTTGGAGGGGGCAGAGGCCAACGTCCTGACTTTC

abundance: -
v_gene: TRBV7-9
d_gene: TRBD1
j_gene: TRBJ1-3
CDR3aa: CASSLPEGATGSSGNTIYF
CDR3nt: TGTGCCAGCAGCTTACCGGAAGGGGCGACAGGGTCCTCTGGAAACACCATATATTTT

abundance: -
v_gene: TRBV3-1/TRBV3-2
d_gene: -
j_gene: TRBJ2-3
CDR3aa: CASSQETGGRVDTQYF
CDR3nt: TGTGCCAGCAGCCAAGAGACGGGGGGCCGGGTAGATACGCAGTATTTT

abundance: -
v_gene: TRBV6-5
d_gene: -
j_gene: TRBJ2-4
CDR3aa: CASMSLAKNIQYF
CDR3nt: TGTGCCAGCATGTCCTTAGCCAAAAACATTCAGTACTTC

abundance: -
v_gene: TRBV28
d_gene: TRBD2
j_gene: TRBJ2-7
CDR3aa: CASSLSGGRSHEQYF
CDR3nt: TGTGCCAGCAGTTTAAGCGGGGGGCGATCCCACGAGCAGTACTTC

abundance: once
v_gene: TRBV5-4
d_gene: -
j_gene: TRBJ2-7
CDR3aa: CASSPSNGYEQYF
CDR3nt: TGTGCCAGCAGCCCCTCGAACGGCTACGAGCAGTACTTC

abundance: -
v_gene: TRBV7-2
d_gene: TRBD2
j_gene: TRBJ2-3
CDR3aa: CASSLELARPDTQYF
CDR3nt: TGTGCCAGCAGCTTAGAACTAGCGCGCCCAGATACGCAGTATTTT

abundance: -
v_gene: TRBV6-5
d_gene: -
j_gene: TRBJ1-5
CDR3aa: CASSSNRGNQPQHF
CDR3nt: TGTGCCAGCAGCTCTAACAGGGGCAATCAGCCCCAGCATTTT

abundance: -
v_gene: TRBV5-1
d_gene: -
j_gene: TRBJ2-7
CDR3aa: CASSLTAAYEQYF
CDR3nt: TGCGCCAGCAGCTTAACAGCCGCCTACGAGCAGTACTTC

abundance: -
v_gene: TRBV6-2/TRBV6-3
d_gene: TRBD2
j_gene: TRBJ2-3
CDR3aa: CASSYTFSGGALGTQYF
CDR3nt: TGTGCCAGCAGTTATACGTTTAGCGGGGGGGCCCTCGGTACGCAGTATTTT

abundance: -
v_gene: TRBV10-2
d_gene: TRBD2
j_gene: TRBJ2-5
CDR3aa: CASSESTSETQYF
CDR3nt: TGCGCCAGCAGTGAGTCGACTAGCGAGACCCAGTACTTC

abundance: -
v_gene: TRBV6-1
d_gene: TRBD1
j_gene: TRBJ1-2
CDR3aa: CASSSPDRAHGYTF
CDR3nt: TGTGCCAGCAGTTCCCCGGACAGGGCCCATGGCTACACCTTC

abundance: once
v_gene: TRBV6-5
d_gene: -
j_gene: TRBJ1-2
CDR3aa: CASSQWIGDGYTF
CDR3nt: TGTGCCAGCAGTCAATGGATCGGGGATGGCTACACCTTC

abundance: -
v_gene: TRBV6-1
d_gene: TRBD1
j_gene: TRBJ1-5
CDR3aa: CASRAGGFNQPQHF
CDR3nt: TGTGCCAGCCGAGCAGGGGGCTTCAATCAGCCCCAGCATTTT

abundance: -
v_gene: TRBV11-2
d_gene: TRBD1
j_gene: TRBJ2-2
CDR3aa: CASSSGTGNTGELFF
CDR3nt: TGTGCCAGCAGCTCCGGGACAGGAAACACCGGGGAGCTGTTTTTT

abundance: -
v_gene: TRBV4-2
d_gene: TRBD1
j_gene: TRBJ1-2
CDR3aa: CASSQEQTGVGYGYTF
CDR3nt: TGTGCCAGCAGCCAAGAACAGACAGGGGTCGGCTATGGCTACACCTTC

abundance: -
v_gene: TRBV6-2/TRBV6-3
d_gene: -
j_gene: TRBJ2-3
CDR3aa: CASSYARGFTDTQYF
CDR3nt: TGTGCCAGCAGTTACGCGCGGGGATTCACAGATACGCAGTATTTT

abundance: -
v_gene: TRBV6-5
d_gene: -
j_gene: TRBJ2-3
CDR3aa: CASSRTGSGTDTQYF
CDR3nt: TGTGCCAGCAGTCGTACGGGTTCAGGCACAGATACGCAGTATTTT

abundance: -
v_gene: TRBV30
d_gene: -
j_gene: TRBJ2-2
CDR3aa: CAWSVFEGELFF
CDR3nt: TGTGCCTGGAGTGTATTTGAGGGTGAGCTGTTTTTT

abundance: -
v_gene: TRBV19
d_gene: TRBD1
j_gene: TRBJ2-6
CDR3aa: CASTQGASSGANVLTF
CDR3nt: TGTGCCAGTACACAGGGGGCTAGCTCTGGGGCCAACGTCCTGACTTTC

abundance: -
v_gene: TRBV9
d_gene: TRBD1
j_gene: TRBJ2-2
CDR3aa: CASSAGQVRTGELFF
CDR3nt: TGTGCCAGCAGCGCGGGACAGGTTAGGACCGGGGAGCTGTTTTTT

abundance: few
v_gene: TRBV7-9
d_gene: TRBD1
j_gene: TRBJ1-3
CDR3aa: CASSSTGGVDTIYF
CDR3nt: TGTGCCAGCAGCTCAACAGGGGGTGTCGACACCATATATTTT

abundance: -
v_gene: TRBV4-1
d_gene: TRBD2
j_gene: TRBJ2-2
CDR3aa: CASADTSGGVRGTGELFF
CDR3nt: TGCGCCAGCGCTGACACTAGCGGGGGGGTCCGGGGCACCGGGGAGCTGTTTTTT

abundance: -
v_gene: TRBV4-1
d_gene: -
j_gene: TRBJ1-2
CDR3aa: CASSRSPRGRGYGYTF
CDR3nt: TGCGCCAGCAGCCGATCCCCCCGGGGAAGAGGCTATGGCTACACCTTC

abundance: -
v_gene: TRBV24-1
d_gene: TRBD1
j_gene: TRBJ2-3
CDR3aa: CATRRTGSTDTQYF
CDR3nt: TGTGCCACCAGGAGGACAGGGAGCACAGATACGCAGTATTTT

abundance: -
v_gene: TRBV7-9
d_gene: -
j_gene: TRBJ1-5
CDR3aa: CASSPTGSQPQHF
CDR3nt: TGTGCCAGCAGCCCAACAGGTAGTCAGCCCCAGCATTTT

abundance: few
v_gene: TRBV7-9
d_gene: -
j_gene: TRBJ1-4
CDR3aa: CASSFSRGNEKLFF
CDR3nt: TGTGCCAGCAGCTTCTCCAGGGGTAATGAAAAACTGTTTTTT

abundance: once
v_gene: TRBV21-1
d_gene: -
j_gene: TRBJ2-3
CDR3aa: CASTDSGDRTTDTQYF
CDR3nt: TGTGCCAGCACTGACAGCGGGGACAGGACCACAGATACGCAGTATTTT

abundance: few
v_gene: TRBV19
d_gene: -
j_gene: TRBJ1-2
CDR3aa: CASTPGLLSGGYTF
CDR3nt: TGTGCCAGTACCCCCGGACTCCTCAGCGGCGGCTACACCTTC

abundance: -
v_gene: TRBV6-6
d_gene: TRBD1
j_gene: TRBJ1-3
CDR3aa: CASSLDRAGNTIYF
CDR3nt: TGTGCCAGCAGTTTGGACAGGGCTGGAAACACCATATATTTT

abundance: -
v_gene: TRBV30
d_gene: TRBD1
j_gene: TRBJ1-2
CDR3aa: CAWRPIGTGVSSGYGYTF
CDR3nt: TGTGCCTGGAGGCCCATCGGGACAGGGGTGTCATCAGGTTATGGCTACACCTTC

abundance: -
v_gene: TRBV27
d_gene: TRBD2
j_gene: TRBJ2-1
CDR3aa: CASRQSGRPYNEQFF
CDR3nt: TGTGCCAGCAGGCAAAGCGGGAGGCCTTACAATGAGCAGTTCTTC

abundance: -
v_gene: TRBV7-2
d_gene: TRBD2
j_gene: TRBJ2-5
CDR3aa: CASSLVAGGIETQYF
CDR3nt: TGTGCCAGCAGCTTAGTAGCGGGGGGGATAGAGACCCAGTACTTC

abundance: -
v_gene: TRBV5-6
d_gene: TRBD1
j_gene: TRBJ1-3
CDR3aa: CASSYRTGSYQKQNTIYF
CDR3nt: TGTGCCAGCAGCTACCGGACAGGGTCGTACCAAAAGCAGAACACCATATATTTT

abundance: -
v_gene: TRBV3-1/TRBV3-2
d_gene: TRBD2
j_gene: TRBJ2-5
CDR3aa: CASTQLAGGGGAQYF
CDR3nt: TGTGCCAGCACCCAGTTAGCGGGGGGAGGTGGGGCCCAGTACTTC

abundance: -
v_gene: TRBV6-5
d_gene: TRBD1
j_gene: TRBJ1-2
CDR3aa: CASSYYAGQGDYGYTF
CDR3nt: TGTGCCAGCAGTTACTACGCGGGACAGGGCGACTATGGCTACACCTTC

abundance: -
v_gene: TRBV28
d_gene: TRBD1
j_gene: TRBJ1-6
CDR3aa: CASSFSGGVSPLHF
CDR3nt: TGTGCCAGCAGTTTTTCAGGGGGCGTTTCACCCCTCCACTTT

abundance: -
v_gene: TRBV30
d_gene: -
j_gene: TRBJ1-4
CDR3aa: CAWSAVRGGNEKLFF
CDR3nt: TGTGCCTGGAGTGCCGTACGGGGAGGGAATGAAAAACTGTTTTTT

abundance: -
v_gene: TRBV5-1
d_gene: TRBD1
j_gene: TRBJ1-1
CDR3aa: CASSPAGQAILNTEAFF
CDR3nt: TGCGCCAGCAGCCCCGCGGGACAGGCGATTTTGAACACTGAAGCTTTCTTT

abundance: -
v_gene: TRBV5-1
d_gene: -
j_gene: TRBJ1-2
CDR3aa: CASSLSPGRYGYTF
CDR3nt: TGCGCCAGCAGCTTGTCTCCAGGGCGGTATGGCTACACCTTC

abundance: -
v_gene: TRBV5-1
d_gene: TRBD2
j_gene: TRBJ2-7
CDR3aa: CASSLPASGPYEQYF
CDR3nt: TGCGCCAGCAGCTTGCCGGCTAGCGGACCCTACGAGCAGTACTTC

abundance: -
v_gene: TRBV19
d_gene: -
j_gene: TRBJ2-2
CDR3aa: CASSILKGGDTGELFF
CDR3nt: TGTGCCAGTAGTATTCTAAAAGGGGGGGACACCGGGGAGCTGTTTTTT

abundance: -
v_gene: TRBV19
d_gene: TRBD2
j_gene: TRBJ2-5
CDR3aa: CASSIEGRVRETQYF
CDR3nt: TGTGCCAGTAGTATAGAAGGGAGGGTTCGGGAGACCCAGTACTTC

abundance: -
v_gene: TRBV30
d_gene: -
j_gene: TRBJ2-5
CDR3aa: CAWSVGGAETQYF
CDR3nt: TGTGCCTGGAGTGTGGGGGGGGCAGAGACCCAGTACTTC

abundance: -
v_gene: TRBV19
d_gene: -
j_gene: TRBJ1-3
CDR3aa: CASRLNRDSGNTIYF
CDR3nt: TGTGCCAGTAGGCTCAACAGGGACTCTGGAAACACCATATATTTT

abundance: -
v_gene: TRBV19
d_gene: TRBD1
j_gene: TRBJ1-2
CDR3aa: CASSIQGGYGYTF
CDR3nt: TGTGCCAGTAGTATACAGGGGGGCTATGGCTACACCTTC

abundance: -
v_gene: TRBV7-2
d_gene: -
j_gene: TRBJ1-2
CDR3aa: CASSSRTGYGYTF
CDR3nt: TGTGCCAGCAGCTCACGGACTGGGTATGGCTACACCTTC